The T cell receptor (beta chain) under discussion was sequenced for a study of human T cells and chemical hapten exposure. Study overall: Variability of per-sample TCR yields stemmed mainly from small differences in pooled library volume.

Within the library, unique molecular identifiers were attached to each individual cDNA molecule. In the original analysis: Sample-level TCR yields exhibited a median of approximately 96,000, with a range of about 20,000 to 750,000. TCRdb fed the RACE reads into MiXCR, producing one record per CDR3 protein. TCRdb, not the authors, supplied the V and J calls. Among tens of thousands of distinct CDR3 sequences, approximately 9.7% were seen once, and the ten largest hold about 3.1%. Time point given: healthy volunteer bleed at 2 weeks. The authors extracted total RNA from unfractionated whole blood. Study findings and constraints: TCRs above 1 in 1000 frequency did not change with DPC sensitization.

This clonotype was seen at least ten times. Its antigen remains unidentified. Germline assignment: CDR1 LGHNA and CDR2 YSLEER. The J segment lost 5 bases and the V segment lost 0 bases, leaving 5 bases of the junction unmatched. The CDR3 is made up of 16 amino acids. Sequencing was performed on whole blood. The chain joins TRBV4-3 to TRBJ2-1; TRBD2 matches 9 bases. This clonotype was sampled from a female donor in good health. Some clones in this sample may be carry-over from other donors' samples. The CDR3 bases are TGCGCCAGCAGCCAAGATATCGCGGGAGGGAACAATGAGCAGTTCTTC. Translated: CASSQDIAGGNNEQFF.